Listed here are 21 T cell receptor beta chains from one sample, sequenced in a study of blood T cell repertoires in COVID-19. Assay used: immunoSEQ multiplex PCR; TCRdb lists only in-frame clones, some missing. The profile covers 200,000 to 250,000 clones, with around 84% appearing a single time and 6.8% taken by the ten largest. Source material: PBMCs or T cells enriched from blood (not recorded which). The receptor set was obtained from a woman aged 40 to 49 who had recovered from COVID-19.

V gene TRBV6-1 combines with J gene TRBJ1-4; D is uncertain. CDR1 and CDR2 (germline): MNHNS, SASEGT. The CDR3 runs to 13 residues. Trimming left V 1 base short and J 8 bases short, with 8 bases between. The CDR3 reads CASSEERGEKLFF. CDR3 sequence (DNA): TGTGCCAGCAGTGAAGAGCGAGGGGAAAAACTGTTTTTT.

V usage is TRBV28 and J usage is TRBJ1-4; 9 bases are a match to TRBD1. Trimming took 8 bases from V and 5 from J; bases not matched to a gene: 6. Per germline, CDR1 MDHEN and CDR2 SYDVKM. The CDR3 has 14 residues. CDR3 protein: CASGTGTTNEKLFF. DNA for the CDR3: TGTGCCAGCGGGACAGGGACCACCAATGAAAAACTGTTTTTT.

This chain links TRBV28 with TRBJ2-6; 10 bases match TRBD1. This CDR3 is built from 21 residues. CDR1 MDHEN and CDR2 SYDVKM come from the germline V gene. V shed 3 bases and J 3 bases; nucleotides not matched to a gene: 17. The CDR3 region is CASSFSLLGTGARIGANVLTF. In nucleotides, the CDR3 is TGTGCCAGCAGTTTTTCTCTACTCGGGACAGGGGCTCGTATTGGGGCCAACGTCCTGACTTTC.

The chain is built from TRBV7-9 and TRBJ2-1; 7 bases match TRBD2. Trimming cost V 4 bases and J 5 bases; bases outside gene matches: 11. This CDR3 has 16 residues. Germline V gene lookup returns CDR1 SEHNR and CDR2 FQNEAQ (reference sequence). CDR3 DNA: TGTGCCAGCAGCTCCTACGGGGCGGGAGAAAACAATGAGCAGTTCTTC. Translation: CASSSYGAGENNEQFF.

This chain joins TRBV5-8 and TRBJ2-3; D perhaps matches TRBD1 (5 bases). This CDR3 is 16 amino acids long. From germline, CDR1 is SGHTS and CDR2 YDEGEE. V was pared by 4 bases and J by 1 base, with 16 bases between. The CDR3 is CASSVAARAGTDTQYF. In DNA, the CDR3 is TGTGCCAGCAGCGTTGCCGCCAGGGCAGGCACAGATACGCAGTATTTT.

This chain links TRBV19 with TRBJ2-2, with D perhaps TRBD2 (6 bases). V was trimmed by 1 base and J by 6 bases, leaving 12 bases between them. CDR1 is LNHDA and CDR2 is SQIVND in the germline V gene (reference sequence). The CDR3 length is 15 residues. CDR3 sequence reads: CASSIGRGRSGELFF. In DNA form, the CDR3 reads TGTGCCAGTAGTATAGGGCGGGGAAGGTCCGGGGAGCTGTTTTTT.

The chain is built from TRBV28 and TRBJ1-1; TRBD1 matches at 10 bases. V was pared by 4 bases and J by 5 bases, with 10 bases of the junction left unmatched. Germline V gene lookup returns CDR1 MDHEN and CDR2 SYDVKM. The CDR3 is 16 residues long. The CDR3 reads CASSSPGQGKETEAFF. The CDR3 DNA reads as TGTGCCAGCAGTTCCCCGGGACAGGGGAAGGAGACTGAAGCTTTCTTT.

The chain links TRBV10-3 to TRBJ1-2; 11 nucleotides align to TRBD1. With 7 bases clipped from V and 6 bases from J, the junction kept 7 bases outside the gene matches. Germline V lookup: CDR1 ENHRY, CDR2 SYGVKD. This CDR3 spans 14 amino acids. The CDR3 loop reads CAITARDRGDGYTF. For the CDR3, the DNA is TGTGCCATCACGGCCCGGGACAGGGGGGATGGCTACACCTTC.

The rearrangement links TRBV19 to TRBJ2-7, with 7 nucleotides matching TRBD2. This CDR3 has 14 amino acids. Trimming at V came to 1 base and at J to 4 bases, leaving 4 bases not matched to a gene. Germline CDR1 and CDR2: LNHDA and SQIVND (reference sequence). The CDR3 region is CASSIGGGSYEQYF. The CDR3 nucleotides are TGTGCCAGTAGTATAGGGGGCGGGAGTTACGAGCAGTACTTC.

This chain uses TRBV28 with TRBJ2-3; D might be TRBD2 (6 bases). CDR3 length: 16 amino acids. Germline assignment: CDR1 MDHEN and CDR2 SYDVKM. V gave up 7 bases and J gave up 1 base, with 18 bases separating them. The CDR3 DNA follows: TGTGCCAGCAACTCTCCCGGGGGAAGAGGCACAGATACGCAGTATTTT. Translating it yields CASNSPGGRGTDTQYF.

V usage is TRBV28 and J usage is TRBJ1-5; a weak D match, TRBD1 (6 bases). The CDR3 totals 14 residues. V dropped 4 bases and J dropped 4 bases, with 11 bases sitting between them. Germline-derived CDR1 and CDR2 are MDHEN and SYDVKM. In DNA, the CDR3 is TGTGCCAGCAGTTCCCCCGGACAGAATCAGCCCCAGCATTTT. This encodes CASSSPGQNQPQHF.

Comments on this clone: The sample contains more than one DNA sequence encoding this CDR3. The rearrangement links TRBV2 to TRBJ1-2; 8 nucleotides agree with TRBD1. The germline gives CDR1 SNHLY, CDR2 FYNNEI. The CDR3 extends over 13 amino acids. Losses at the gene ends were 5 bases for V and 2 bases for J; bases not matched to a gene: 1. CDR3 loop: CASSNRGNYGYTF. In DNA, the CDR3 is TGTGCCAGCAGTAACAGGGGGAACTATGGCTACACCTTC.

The sample holds a few counts of this clone. This chain uses TRBV29-1 with TRBJ2-1; D remains ambiguous. Germline values: CDR1 SQVTM, CDR2 ANQGSEA. The CDR3 sequence is 13 residues long. Trimming shortened V by 2 bases and J by 3 bases, and 8 bases separated the two germline ends. Here the CDR3 DNA reads TGCAGCGTTGAAACACCCCACTACAATGAGCAGTTCTTC. This sequence encodes CSVETPHYNEQFF.

J is TRBJ2-7 and V is TRBV7-2; possible D gene TRBD2, 6 bases. This CDR3 is 12 amino acids long. V dropped 5 bases and J dropped 3 bases, with 8 bases sitting between them. Germline CDR1 reads SGHTA; CDR2 reads FQGNSA. The CDR3 sequence is CASSTGGYEQYF. The DNA of the CDR3 is TGTGCCAGCAGCACCGGGGGCTACGAGCAGTACTTC. Using reference TRBV7-2 and TRBJ2-7 for the parts outside the CDR3, the full variable domain is GAGVSQSPSNKVTEKGKDVELRCDPISGHTALYWYRQSLGQGLEFLIYFQGNSAPDKSGLPSDRFSAERTGGSVSTLTIQRTQQEDSAVYLCASSTGGYEQYFGPGTRLTVT.

V usage is TRBV12-5 and J usage is TRBJ2-7; tentative D call: TRBD2 (6 bases). Deletions cut 3 bases from V and 12 bases from J, with 15 bases between. Germline lookup yields CDR1 LGHNT and CDR2 FRNRAP. The CDR3 loop spans 12 amino acids. The CDR3 here is CASGFHKPGGYV. DNA of the CDR3: TGTGCTAGTGGTTTCCACAAACCCGGGGGGTACGTC.

This clone was recorded a few times. CDR3 loop: CASSGLQGSANTGELFF. The CDR3 nucleotides are TGTGCCAGCAGTGGCCTGCAGGGTTCGGCGAACACCGGGGAGCTGTTTTTT. The chain combines TRBV2 with TRBJ2-2; tentative D call: TRBD1 (5 bases). Trimming took 4 bases from V and 0 from J, leaving 15 bases between them. This CDR3 is built from 17 residues. Per germline, CDR1 SNHLY and CDR2 FYNNEI. The whole variable domain, filled in from reference TRBV2 and TRBJ2-2, reads EPEVTQTPSHQVTQMGQEVILRCVPISNHLYFYWYRQILGQKVEFLVSFYNNEISEKSEIFDDQFSVERPDGSNFTLKIRSTKLEDSAMYFCASSGLQGSANTGELFFGEGSRLTVL.

On this clone: At the DNA level, this CDR3 is encoded by other sequences in the same sample as well. V usage is TRBV7-2 and J usage is TRBJ2-1, with D tentatively TRBD1 (5 bases). V lost 1 base to trimming and J lost 1 base, with 8 bases between them. Germline V lookup: CDR1 SGHTA, CDR2 FQGNSA. CDR3 length: 15 amino acids. CDR3 in amino acids: CASSLGQGSYNEQFF. CDR3 sequence (DNA): TGTGCCAGCAGCTTAGGCCAGGGATCCTACAATGAGCAGTTCTTC.

V gene TRBV19 combines with J gene TRBJ1-1; TRBD1 matches at 8 bases. The V gene's germline CDR1 is LNHDA and CDR2 SQIVND (reference sequence). Trimming cost V 3 bases and J 2 bases; bases outside gene matches: 5. This CDR3 is 15 amino acids long. CDR3 residues: CASSIRGRGNTEAFF. In nucleotides, the CDR3 is TGTGCCAGTAGTATCAGGGGGCGGGGAAACACTGAAGCTTTCTTT.

This rearrangement joins TRBV12-3 or TRBV12-4 to TRBJ1-1, with TRBD1 as a possible D gene (5 bases). CDR3 length equals 13 residues. CDR3 bases: TGTGTTGTATGCAGGGAGGTGAACACTGAAGCTTTCTTT. Amino acids: CVVCREVNTEAFF.

In DNA, the CDR3 is TGTGCCAGCAGTTACAGGGAAAGGATCAATTCACCCCTCCACTTT. Encoded protein: CASSYRERINSPLHF. The chain carries TRBV28 and TRBJ1-6; the D gene is possibly TRBD1 (6 bases). The CDR3 spans 15 residues. Trimming stripped 4 bases from V and 7 bases from J, with 14 bases between. The V gene's germline CDR1 is MDHEN and CDR2 SYDVKM.

The chain couples TRBV11-2 to TRBJ1-3, with a weak D call TRBD1 (6 bases). CDR3 size: 15 residues. Trimming left V 3 bases short and J 2 bases short, with 11 bases between. Germline CDR1 reads SGHAT; CDR2 reads FQNNGV. This CDR3 reads CASSFRTVPGNTIYF. The CDR3 DNA reads as TGTGCCAGCAGCTTTAGGACAGTTCCTGGAAACACCATATATTTT.